This T cell receptor beta chain was captured by sequencing in a study of cytomegalovirus exposure and HLA in healthy donors. Looking at the study overall: Some 85 million unique TCRs from HLA-typed donors were held in an early data release.

Study-wide results and limits: There were some public TCRs occurring in many donors, but most TCR sequences were rare. CMV serostatus stood as the only immune exposure information on hand.

To note about this clone: What it binds is not known.

PCR employed 60 Vbeta and 13 Jbeta primers. TCRdb's copy holds only in-frame clones and misses some; the assay was immunoSEQ multiplex PCR. Of some 190,000 clones listed, roughly 86% were seen once; the top ten hold roughly 3.2%. The clonotype was recovered from a man in his forties in good health and CMV-seropositive. Sequencing was done on a sample of PBMCs.

CDR3 in amino acids: CASSFGRDSYEQYF. The CDR3 DNA follows: TGTGCCAGCAGCTTTGGCAGGGACTCCTACGAGCAGTACTTC. The V and J genes are TRBV7-8 and TRBJ2-7, with D perhaps TRBD1 (5 bases). CDR3 length: 14 amino acids. In germline, CDR1 is SGHVS, CDR2 FQNEAQ. Between the trimmed V and J ends, which lost 3 bases and 0 bases, there was a span of 9 bases. The full variable domain, in which reference TRBV7-8 and TRBJ2-7 provide the parts outside the CDR3, is GAGVSQSPRYKVAKRGQDVALRCDPISGHVSLFWYQQALGQGPEFLTYFQNEAQLDKSGLPSDRFFAERPEGSVSTLKIQRTQQEDSAVYLCASSFGRDSYEQYFGPGTRLTVT.